The clone carrying this TCR beta chain has only a few counts. The target antigen is unknown. From the 5' RACE reads, TCRdb called clonotypes with MiXCR, one entry per CDR3 protein. The sample carries approximately 1.8 million distinct CDR3 sequences, around a third recorded once. The data originate from a study of identical twins. Study-level results: It was cross-sectional statistical analysis, not following the same donors, that the conclusions relied on.

Germline V gene lookup returns CDR1 DFQATT and CDR2 SNEGSKA (reference sequence). Deletions cut 3 bases from V and 3 bases from J, with 18 bases between. This CDR3 region has 16 residues. This chain uses TRBV20-1 with TRBJ1-5; TRBD1 is a possible D gene (6 bases). Specimen: cord blood. The TCR originated in a newborn girl in good health. This CDR3 reads CSARKGQGILNQPQHF. The CDR3 region has the DNA TGCAGTGCTAGGAAGGGGCAGGGGATACTCAATCAGCCCCAGCATTTT.